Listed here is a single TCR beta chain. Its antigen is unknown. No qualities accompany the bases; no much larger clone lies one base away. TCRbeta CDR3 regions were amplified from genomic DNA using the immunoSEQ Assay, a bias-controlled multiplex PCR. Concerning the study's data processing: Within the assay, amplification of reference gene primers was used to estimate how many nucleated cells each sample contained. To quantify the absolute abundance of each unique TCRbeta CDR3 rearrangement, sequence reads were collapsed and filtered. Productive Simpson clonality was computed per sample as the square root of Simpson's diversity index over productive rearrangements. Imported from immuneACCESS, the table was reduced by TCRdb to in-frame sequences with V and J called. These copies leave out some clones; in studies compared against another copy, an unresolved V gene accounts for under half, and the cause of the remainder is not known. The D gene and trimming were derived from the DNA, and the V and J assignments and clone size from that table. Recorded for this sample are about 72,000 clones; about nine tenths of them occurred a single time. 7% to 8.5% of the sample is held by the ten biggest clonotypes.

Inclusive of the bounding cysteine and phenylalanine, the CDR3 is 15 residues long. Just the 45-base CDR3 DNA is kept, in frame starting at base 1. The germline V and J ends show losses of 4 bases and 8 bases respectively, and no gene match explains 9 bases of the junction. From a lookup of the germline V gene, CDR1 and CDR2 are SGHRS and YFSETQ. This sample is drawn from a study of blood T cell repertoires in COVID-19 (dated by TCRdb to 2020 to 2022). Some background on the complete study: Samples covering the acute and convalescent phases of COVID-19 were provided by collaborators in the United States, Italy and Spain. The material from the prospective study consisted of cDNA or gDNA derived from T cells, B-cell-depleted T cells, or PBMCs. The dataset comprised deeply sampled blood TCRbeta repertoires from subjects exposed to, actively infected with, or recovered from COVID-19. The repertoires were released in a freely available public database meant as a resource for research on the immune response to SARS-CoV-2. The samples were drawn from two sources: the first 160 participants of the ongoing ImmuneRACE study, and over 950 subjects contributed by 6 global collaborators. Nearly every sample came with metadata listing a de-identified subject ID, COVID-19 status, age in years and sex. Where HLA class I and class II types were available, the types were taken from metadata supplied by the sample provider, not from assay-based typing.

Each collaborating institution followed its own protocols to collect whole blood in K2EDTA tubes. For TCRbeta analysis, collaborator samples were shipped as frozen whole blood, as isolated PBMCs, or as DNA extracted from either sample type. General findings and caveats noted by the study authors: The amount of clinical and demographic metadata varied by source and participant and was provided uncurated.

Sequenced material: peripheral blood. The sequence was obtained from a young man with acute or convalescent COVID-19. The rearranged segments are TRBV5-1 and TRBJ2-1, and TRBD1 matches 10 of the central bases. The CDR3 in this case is CASSHRDRGIDEQFF. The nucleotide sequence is TGCGCCAGCAGCCACCGGGACAGGGGTATAGATGAGCAGTTCTTC.